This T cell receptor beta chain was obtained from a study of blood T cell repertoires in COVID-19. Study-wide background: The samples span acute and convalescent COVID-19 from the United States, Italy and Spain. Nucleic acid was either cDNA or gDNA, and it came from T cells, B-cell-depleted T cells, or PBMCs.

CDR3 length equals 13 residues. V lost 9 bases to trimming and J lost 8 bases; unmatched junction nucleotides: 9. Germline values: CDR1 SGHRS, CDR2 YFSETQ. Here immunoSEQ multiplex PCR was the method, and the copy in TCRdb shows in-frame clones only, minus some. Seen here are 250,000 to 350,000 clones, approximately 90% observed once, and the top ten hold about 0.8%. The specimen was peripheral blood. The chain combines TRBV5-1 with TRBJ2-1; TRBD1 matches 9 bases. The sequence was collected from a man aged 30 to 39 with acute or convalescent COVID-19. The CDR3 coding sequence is TGCGCCACCACCGGGACAGGGTTCGATGAGCAGTTCTTC. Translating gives CATTGTGFDEQFF.